Shown below are 25 T cell receptor beta chains from a single sample sequenced in a study of beta chain features in type 1 diabetes. As every portion of the isolated RNA was reverse transcribed, the sequencing read expressed TCRB transcripts. Method: immunoSEQ multiplex PCR; TCRdb's copy keeps in-frame clones and lacks some. The data show more than 150,000 clones, with less than 9.5% seen just once and 2% to 3% held by the top ten. The sample taken for sequencing was central memory CD4+ T cells from blood. Source of these receptors: a woman between 18 and 29 years old in good health.

The V gene is TRBV27, the J gene TRBJ2-5; D is undetermined. Trimming stripped 5 bases from V and 1 base from J, with 5 bases between. The germline gives CDR1 MNHEY, CDR2 SMNVEV (reference sequence). This CDR3 has 12 residues. CDR3 region: CASSAGQETQYF. The CDR3 nucleotides are TGTGCCAGCAGTGCCGGCCAAGAGACCCAGTACTTC.

The chain links TRBV11-2 to TRBJ2-7; a weak D match, TRBD2 (5 bases). This CDR3 spans 14 amino acids. Trimming cost V 8 bases and J 2 bases, with 16 bases left between them. CDR1 and CDR2 from the germline V gene are SGHAT and FQNNGV. CDR3 sequence reads: CASGSSTKTYEQYF. CDR3 nucleotides: TGTGCCAGCGGGAGTTCCACAAAGACCTACGAGCAGTACTTC.

The rearrangement uses TRBV18 and TRBJ2-1; 7 nucleotides agree with TRBD2. Germline V lookup: CDR1 KGHSH, CDR2 LQKENI. CDR3 length: 12 residues. The trim removed 6 bases at V and 9 bases at J, leaving 5 bases unmatched. The DNA of the CDR3 is TGTGCCAGCTCGGCCGGGGGGAGTGAGCAGTTCTTC. Its translation: CASSAGGSEQFF.

This clone was picked up a small number of times. The junction and the germline gene differ at one end; a read error may be behind it. The chain combines TRBV11-2 with TRBJ1-2; D not resolved. The CDR3 covers 11 residues. Germline V gene sequence: CDR1 SGHAT, CDR2 FQNNGV. The CDR3 loop is CASSLAGVPSF. The CDR3 bases are TGTGCCAGCAGCTTGGCGGGAGTCCCATCTTTC.

J is TRBJ2-2 and V is TRBV5-4; TRBD1 agrees at 8 bases. The CDR3 covers 15 residues. J was trimmed by 4 bases and V by 3 bases; bases with no gene match: 5. CDR1 SGHNT and CDR2 YYREEE come from the germline V gene (reference sequence). DNA for the CDR3: TGTGCCAGCAGCTCAGGGGGCGCGGGCACCGGGGAGCTGTTTTTT. Amino acid sequence: CASSSGGAGTGELFF.

This clone turned up a few times. This chain connects TRBV6-1 to TRBJ2-3, with 10 bases matching TRBD1. CDR3 length: 15 residues. J was trimmed by 3 bases and V by 6 bases; bases with no gene match: 6. Germline V gene lookup returns CDR1 MNHNS and CDR2 SASEGT. CDR3 sequence (DNA): TGTGCCAGCAGAGTCCCGGGACAGGGGACAGATACGCAGTATTTT. Protein product: CASRVPGQGTDTQYF.

This clone showed up just a few times. The chain recombines TRBV2 with TRBJ2-7; a weak D match, TRBD1 (6 bases). The CDR3 loop spans 12 amino acids. V gave up 7 bases and J gave up 1 base, with 8 bases separating them. The germline CDR1 and CDR2 sequences are SNHLY and FYNNEI. CDR3: CASKQGSYEQYF. In nucleotides, the CDR3 is TGTGCCAGCAAGCAGGGGTCCTACGAGCAGTACTTC. The full variable domain, in which reference TRBV2 and TRBJ2-7 provide the parts outside the CDR3, is EPEVTQTPSHQVTQMGQEVILRCVPISNHLYFYWYRQILGQKVEFLVSFYNNEISEKSEIFDDQFSVERPDGSNFTLKIRSTKLEDSAMYFCASKQGSYEQYFGPGTRLTVT.

The sample holds a few counts of this clone. The chain couples TRBV7-3 to TRBJ1-2; D unclear. Trimming removed 2 bases at V and 0 bases at J, with 13 bases between. The CDR3 loop spans 16 amino acids. Germline V gene lookup returns CDR1 SGHTA and CDR2 FQGTGA. CDR3 nucleotide sequence: TGTGCCAGCAGCTTAGGGCCGGCAGTCCCTAACTATGGCTACACCTTC. It is translated as CASSLGPAVPNYGYTF.

The V and J genes are TRBV4-2 and TRBJ2-3; D uncertain. V lost 4 bases and J 4 bases, leaving 12 bases between the germline ends. Germline V gene data show CDR1 as LGHNA and CDR2 as YNFKEQ. This CDR3 is built from 14 residues. CDR3: CASSLRGAADTQYF. As DNA, the CDR3 is TGTGCCAGCAGCCTACGAGGCGCCGCAGATACGCAGTATTTT.

The chain links TRBV29-1 to TRBJ2-1; TRBD2 is a possible D gene (6 bases). V lost 2 bases to trimming and J lost 5 bases, with 13 bases between them. The length of the CDR3 is 14 residues. CDR1 and CDR2 (germline): SQVTM, ANQGSEA. CDR3 in DNA: TGCAGCGTTGAAATACCGACTAGAGACAATGAGCAGTTCTTC. Its protein product is CSVEIPTRDNEQFF.

In its sample, this clone was seen a few times. The chain links TRBV7-8 to TRBJ2-2, with D tentatively TRBD2 (5 bases). The CDR3 extends over 14 amino acids. Trimming stripped 3 bases from V and 2 bases from J, with 7 bases between. Germline CDR1 is SGHVS and CDR2 is FQNEAQ. For the CDR3, the DNA is TGTGCCAGCAGCTTGACTACAAACACCGGGGAGCTGTTTTTT. Its translation is CASSLTTNTGELFF.

This clone has more than one count but fewer than ten. In DNA form, the CDR3 reads TGTGCCAGCAGCTCACCCCCGTTGAGGGAGACCCAGTACTTC. It yields the protein CASSSPPLRETQYF. The chain employs TRBV5-6 and TRBJ2-5; D remains unclear. Per the germline V gene, CDR1 is SGHDT and CDR2 is YYEEEE. The CDR3 consists of 14 residues. Trimming cost V 3 bases and J 5 bases, with 14 bases left between them. The full variable domain, completed using reference TRBV5-6 and TRBJ2-5, is DAGVTQSPTHLIKTRGQQVTLRCSPKSGHDTVSWYQQALGQGPQFIFQYYEEEERQRGNFPDRFSGHQFPNYSSELNVNALLLGDSALYLCASSSPPLRETQYFGPGTRLLVL.

This clone has more than one count but fewer than ten. The chain recombines TRBV5-6 with TRBJ2-7, with TRBD1 identical over 10 bases. This CDR3 has 14 amino acids. The germline CDR1 and CDR2 sequences are SGHDT and YYEEEE. V shed 4 bases, J shed 7 bases, and the junction held 8 bases outside the gene matches. In DNA, the CDR3 is TGTGCCAGCAGCGGGGGACAGGGGCGTTGGGAGCAGTACTTC. Protein product: CASSGGQGRWEQYF.

As concerns this clone: The same CDR3 can be traced to other DNA sequences in this sample. The J gene is TRBJ2-7, the V gene TRBV5-1; the match to TRBD1 covers 10 bases. The ends lost 3 bases at V and 4 bases at J; junction bases unmatched: 4. Germline V gene sequence: CDR1 SGHRS, CDR2 YFSETQ. This CDR3 is built from 14 residues. Written as DNA, the CDR3 is TGCGCCAGCAGCTCCGGGACAGGGGTATACGAGCAGTACTTC. The encoded protein is CASSSGTGVYEQYF.

The chain is built from TRBV5-1 and TRBJ1-4, with a possible D match to TRBD1 (6 bases). Trimming stripped 4 bases from V and 5 bases from J, with 15 bases between. Germline CDR1 SGHRS, CDR2 YFSETQ. There are 15 residues in the CDR3. The CDR3 nucleotides are TGCGCCAGCAGCCCGGGCGGGGGCGTAAATGAAAAACTGTTTTTT. It codes for CASSPGGGVNEKLFF. Full variable domain (remainder filled in from reference TRBV5-1 and TRBJ1-4): KAGVTQTPRYLIKTRGQQVTLSCSPISGHRSVSWYQQTPGQGLQFLFEYFSETQRNKGNFPGRFSGRQFSNSRSEMNVSTLELGDSALYLCASSPGGGVNEKLFFGSGTQLSVL.

The sample holds a few counts of this clone. J is TRBJ2-7 and V is TRBV18, with 9 nucleotides matching TRBD1. CDR3 length equals 13 residues. The germline gives CDR1 KGHSH, CDR2 LQKENI. Trimming took 2 bases from V and 5 from J; bases not matched to a gene: 1. The CDR3 reads CASSPGQGNEQYF. CDR3 in DNA: TGTGCCAGCTCACCAGGACAGGGGAACGAGCAGTACTTC.

Regarding this clone: The same CDR3 is also encoded by other DNA sequences in this sample. This sequence joins TRBV27 and TRBJ1-5; 10 bases agree with TRBD1. The germline gives CDR1 MNHEY, CDR2 SMNVEV (reference sequence). V gave up 5 bases and J gave up 4 bases; unmatched junction bases: 2. This CDR3 is built from 14 residues. In DNA, the CDR3 is TGTGCCAGCAGTCCGGGACAGGGGAATCAGCCCCAGCATTTT. Translating gives CASSPGQGNQPQHF.

The chain is built from TRBV9 and TRBJ2-5, with 12 bases lining up with TRBD2. CDR3 size: 17 residues. Germline assignment: CDR1 SGDLS and CDR2 YYNGEE. Germline trimming cut 0 bases from V and 5 bases from J; bases unmatched to any gene: 8. CDR3: CASSVGASGGGRETQYF. The CDR3 DNA sequence: TGTGCCAGCAGCGTAGGGGCTAGCGGGGGGGGCAGGGAGACCCAGTACTTC. Combining the CDR3 with reference TRBV9 and TRBJ2-5 gives the whole variable domain DSGVTQTPKHLITATGQRVTLRCSPRSGDLSVYWYQQSLDQGLQFLIQYYNGEERAKGNILERFSAQQFPDLHSELNLSSLELGDSALYFCASSVGASGGGRETQYFGPGTRLLVL.

The chain joins TRBV5-4 to TRBJ1-1, with TRBD1 matching over 8 bases. This CDR3 spans 15 amino acids. V shed 0 bases, J shed 9 bases, and the junction held 10 bases outside the gene matches. The germline gives CDR1 SGHNT, CDR2 YYREEE (reference sequence). The CDR3, as DNA: TGTGCCAGCAGCTTGGCGAACGCAGGGGGCGGGAAAGCTTTCTTT. Amino acid sequence: CASSLANAGGGKAFF.

This clone turned up a few times. The chain couples TRBV6-5 to TRBJ1-2; a weak D match, TRBD1 (6 bases). This CDR3 has 15 amino acids. Trimming cost V 7 bases and J 4 bases, with 19 bases left between them. CDR1 and CDR2 (germline): MNHEY, SVGAGI. CDR3 protein: CASTPEGRGSYGYTF. The CDR3 DNA sequence: TGTGCCAGCACTCCCGAGGGCAGGGGTAGCTATGGCTACACCTTC.

About this clone: A much more abundant neighbour one base away suggests this may be a read error. The chain carries TRBV5-6 and TRBJ2-3; D not resolved. Germline CDR1 and CDR2: SGHDT and YYEEEE. This CDR3 spans 12 amino acids. The V and J ends lost 4 bases and 3 bases respectively, with 6 bases between them. CDR3 region: CASSPQTDTQYF. In DNA form, the CDR3 reads TGTGCCAGCAGCCCGCAGACAGATACGCAGTATTTT.

The chain joins TRBV2 to TRBJ1-5; D is perhaps TRBD1 (5 bases). Germline-derived CDR1 and CDR2 are SNHLY and FYNNEI. The V end was cut by 3 bases, the J end by 5 bases, with 11 bases between. The CDR3 loop spans 14 amino acids. This chain's CDR3 is CASSDRTGDQPQHF. CDR3 in DNA: TGTGCCAGCAGTGATCGAACGGGGGATCAGCCCCAGCATTTT.

V gene TRBV25-1 combines with J gene TRBJ1-2, with TRBD1 identical over 7 bases. This CDR3 is built from 13 residues. V shed 4 bases and J 4 bases; nucleotides not matched to a gene: 3. Germline V gene sequence: CDR1 MGHDK, CDR2 SYGVNS. The CDR3 is CASSAGTVYGYTF. CDR3 nucleotide sequence: TGTGCCAGCAGTGCGGGGACAGTCTATGGCTACACCTTC.

This clone showed up many times. CDR3 DNA: TGTGCCAGCAGTTCGTATCGGGGGAATGAGCAGTTCTTC. Translation: CASSSYRGNEQFF. The chain has TRBV28 and TRBJ2-1; maybe TRBD2 (6 bases). This CDR3 spans 13 amino acids. The germline V gene has CDR1 MDHEN and CDR2 SYDVKM. V was shortened by 4 bases and J by 7 bases, with 11 bases between the two germline ends.

The sample holds many counts of this clone. The rearrangement links TRBV19 to TRBJ2-1; TRBD2 might be the D (5 bases). In germline, CDR1 is LNHDA, CDR2 SQIVND (reference sequence). The V gene lost 0 bases and the J gene lost 14 bases, with 17 bases spanning the gap. The CDR3 totals 14 residues. CDR3 nucleotides: TGTGCCAGTAGTATAGATTCTTCCGGCGGGCGAGAGTTCTTC. Translating gives CASSIDSSGGREFF.